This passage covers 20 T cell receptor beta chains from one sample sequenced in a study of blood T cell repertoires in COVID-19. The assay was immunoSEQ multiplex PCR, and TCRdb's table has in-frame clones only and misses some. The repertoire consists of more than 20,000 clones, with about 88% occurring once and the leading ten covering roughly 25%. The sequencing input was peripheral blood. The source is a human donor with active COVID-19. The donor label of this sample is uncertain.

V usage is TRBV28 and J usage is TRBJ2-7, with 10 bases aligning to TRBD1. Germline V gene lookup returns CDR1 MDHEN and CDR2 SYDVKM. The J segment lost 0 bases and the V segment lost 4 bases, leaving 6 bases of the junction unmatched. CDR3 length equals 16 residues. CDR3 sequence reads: CASSSDRGASSYEQYF. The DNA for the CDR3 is TGTGCCAGCAGTTCGGACAGGGGGGCCAGCTCCTACGAGCAGTACTTC.

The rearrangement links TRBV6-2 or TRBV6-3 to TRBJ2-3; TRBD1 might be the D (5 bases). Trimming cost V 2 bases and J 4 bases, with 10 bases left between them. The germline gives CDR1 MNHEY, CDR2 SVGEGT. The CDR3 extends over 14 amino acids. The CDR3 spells CASSYQGWADTQYF. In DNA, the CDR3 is TGTGCCAGCAGTTACCAGGGTTGGGCAGATACGCAGTATTTT.

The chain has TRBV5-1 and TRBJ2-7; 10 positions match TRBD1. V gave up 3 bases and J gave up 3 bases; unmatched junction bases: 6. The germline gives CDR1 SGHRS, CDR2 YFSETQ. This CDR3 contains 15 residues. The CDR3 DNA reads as TGCGCCAGCAGCTCCCTTGACAGGGGGCTCTACGAGCAGTACTTC. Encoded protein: CASSSLDRGLYEQYF. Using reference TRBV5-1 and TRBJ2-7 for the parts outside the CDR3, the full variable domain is KAGVTQTPRYLIKTRGQQVTLSCSPISGHRSVSWYQQTPGQGLQFLFEYFSETQRNKGNFPGRFSGRQFSNSRSEMNVSTLELGDSALYLCASSSLDRGLYEQYFGPGTRLTVT.

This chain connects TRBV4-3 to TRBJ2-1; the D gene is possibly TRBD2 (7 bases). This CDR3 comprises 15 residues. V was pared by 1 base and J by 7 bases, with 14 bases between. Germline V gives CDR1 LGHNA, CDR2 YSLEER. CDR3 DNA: TGCGCCAGCAGCCAAGCTAGCGGAGGGGGTAATGAGCAGTTCTTC. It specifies CASSQASGGGNEQFF.

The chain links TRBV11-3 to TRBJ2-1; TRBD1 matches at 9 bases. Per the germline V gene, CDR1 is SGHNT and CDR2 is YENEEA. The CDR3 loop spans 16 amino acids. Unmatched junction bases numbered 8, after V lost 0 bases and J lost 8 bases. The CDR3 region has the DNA TGTGCCAGCAGCTTAGATGGGGGACAGGGTTTCTATGAGCAGTTCTTC. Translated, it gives CASSLDGGQGFYEQFF.

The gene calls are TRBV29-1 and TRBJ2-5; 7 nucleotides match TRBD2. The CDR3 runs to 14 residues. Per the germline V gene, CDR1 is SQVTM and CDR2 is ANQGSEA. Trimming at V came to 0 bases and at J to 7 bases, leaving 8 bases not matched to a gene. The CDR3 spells CSVEDLWGGRTQYF. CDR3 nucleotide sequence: TGCAGCGTTGAAGATCTCTGGGGGGGACGGACCCAGTACTTC.

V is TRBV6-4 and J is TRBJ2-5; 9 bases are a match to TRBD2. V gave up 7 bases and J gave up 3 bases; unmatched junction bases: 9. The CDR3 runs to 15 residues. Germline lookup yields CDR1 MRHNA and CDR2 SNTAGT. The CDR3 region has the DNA TGTGCCAGCACGGCATCCTGGACTAGCGAAGAGACCCAGTACTTC. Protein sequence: CASTASWTSEETQYF.

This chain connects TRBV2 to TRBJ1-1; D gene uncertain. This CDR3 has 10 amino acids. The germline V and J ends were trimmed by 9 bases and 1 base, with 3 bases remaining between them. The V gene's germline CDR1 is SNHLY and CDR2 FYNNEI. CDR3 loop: CASRNTEAFF. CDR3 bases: TGTGCCAGTAGGAACACTGAAGCTTTCTTT.

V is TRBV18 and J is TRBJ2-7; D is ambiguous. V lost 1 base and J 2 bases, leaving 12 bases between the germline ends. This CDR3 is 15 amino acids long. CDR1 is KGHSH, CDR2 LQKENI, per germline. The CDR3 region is CASSPRSAATYEQYF. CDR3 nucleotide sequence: TGTGCCAGCTCACCACGGAGTGCAGCGACCTACGAGCAGTACTTC.

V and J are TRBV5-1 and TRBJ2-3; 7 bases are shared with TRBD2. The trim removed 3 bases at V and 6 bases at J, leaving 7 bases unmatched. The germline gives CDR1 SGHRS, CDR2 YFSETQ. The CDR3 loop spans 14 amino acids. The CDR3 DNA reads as TGCGCCAGCAGCTGGGAGGGGCCCAGGGATACGCAGTATTTT. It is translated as CASSWEGPRDTQYF.

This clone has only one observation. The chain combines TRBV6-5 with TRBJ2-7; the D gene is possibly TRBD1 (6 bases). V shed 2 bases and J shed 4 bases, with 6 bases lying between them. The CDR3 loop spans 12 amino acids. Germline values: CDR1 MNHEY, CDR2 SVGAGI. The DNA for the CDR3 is TGTGCCAGCAGTTACAGGGGGTACGAGCAGTACTTC. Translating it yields CASSYRGYEQYF.

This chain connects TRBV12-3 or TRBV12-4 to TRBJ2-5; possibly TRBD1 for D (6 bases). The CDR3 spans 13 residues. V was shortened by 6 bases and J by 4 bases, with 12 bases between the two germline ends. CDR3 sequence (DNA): TGTGCCAGCAGGAAGGTAGGGGGAGAGACCCAGTACTTC. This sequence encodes CASRKVGGETQYF.

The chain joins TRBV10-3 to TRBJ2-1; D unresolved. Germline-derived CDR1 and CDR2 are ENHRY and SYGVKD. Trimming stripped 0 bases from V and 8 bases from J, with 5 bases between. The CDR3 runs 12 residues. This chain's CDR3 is CAISESADEQFF. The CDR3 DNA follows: TGTGCCATCAGTGAGTCGGCGGATGAGCAGTTCTTC.

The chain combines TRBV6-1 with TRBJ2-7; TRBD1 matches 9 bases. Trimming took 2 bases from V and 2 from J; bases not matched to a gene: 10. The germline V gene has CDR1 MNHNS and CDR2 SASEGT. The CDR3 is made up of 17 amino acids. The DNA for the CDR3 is TGTGCCAGCAGTGAACACACAGGGGGCTCCTACCCCTACGAGCAGTACTTC. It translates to CASSEHTGGSYPYEQYF.

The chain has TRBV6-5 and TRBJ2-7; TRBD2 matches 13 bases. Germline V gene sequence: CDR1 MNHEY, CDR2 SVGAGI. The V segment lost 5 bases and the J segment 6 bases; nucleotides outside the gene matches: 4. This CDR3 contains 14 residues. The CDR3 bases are TGTGCCAGCAGTAGGACTAGCGGGAGAGGCGAGCAGTACTTC. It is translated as CASSRTSGRGEQYF.

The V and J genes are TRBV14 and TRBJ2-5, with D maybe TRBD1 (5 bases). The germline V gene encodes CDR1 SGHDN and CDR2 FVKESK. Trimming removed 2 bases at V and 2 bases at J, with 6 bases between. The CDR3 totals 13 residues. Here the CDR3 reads CASSQPGQETQYF. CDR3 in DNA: TGTGCCAGCAGCCAACCAGGGCAAGAGACCCAGTACTTC.

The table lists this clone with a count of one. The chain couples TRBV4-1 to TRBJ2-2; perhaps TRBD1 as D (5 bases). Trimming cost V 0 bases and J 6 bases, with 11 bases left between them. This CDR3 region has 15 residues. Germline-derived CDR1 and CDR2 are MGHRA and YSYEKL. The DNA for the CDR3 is TGCGCCAGCAGCCAAGACGGCAGGGCAGCCGGGGAGCTGTTTTTT. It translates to CASSQDGRAAGELFF.

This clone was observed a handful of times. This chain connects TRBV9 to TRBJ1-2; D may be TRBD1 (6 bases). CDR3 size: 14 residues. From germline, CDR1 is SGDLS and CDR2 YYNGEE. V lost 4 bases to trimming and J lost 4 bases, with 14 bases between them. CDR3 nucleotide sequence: TGTGCCAGCAGCTCGGACAGACTCCTCTATGGCTACACCTTC. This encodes CASSSDRLLYGYTF.

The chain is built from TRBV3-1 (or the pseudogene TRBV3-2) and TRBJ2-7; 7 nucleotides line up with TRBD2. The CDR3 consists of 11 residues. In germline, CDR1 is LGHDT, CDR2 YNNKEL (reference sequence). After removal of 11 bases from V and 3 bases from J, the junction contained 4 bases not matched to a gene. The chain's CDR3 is CASGGGYEQYF. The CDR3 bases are TGTGCCTCTGGCGGGGGCTACGAGCAGTACTTC.

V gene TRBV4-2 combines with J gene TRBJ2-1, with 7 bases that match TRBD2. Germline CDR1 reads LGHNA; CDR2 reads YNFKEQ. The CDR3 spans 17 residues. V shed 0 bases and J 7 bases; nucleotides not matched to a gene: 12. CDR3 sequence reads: CASSQDSQLIGRNEQFF. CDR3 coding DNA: TGTGCCAGCAGCCAAGACTCCCAACTTATCGGGAGGAATGAGCAGTTCTTC.